The T cell receptor beta chain described here comes from a study of OX40 agonist ivuxolimab in advanced cancers. The CDR3 is made up of 12 amino acids. CDR1 MDHEN and CDR2 SYDVKM come from the germline V gene. Trimming removed 5 bases from V and 4 bases from J, with 9 bases in between. About this clone: The antigen remains undetermined.

Study conclusions and caveats: Among the least clonally expanded were partial responders at 0.1-3.0 mg/kg. On average, a greater number of expanded clones characterised CD8+ T cells relative to CD4+.

Autoimmune disease history or systemic immunosuppression barred patients. Using immunoSEQ multiplex PCR, the repertoire was profiled, and TCRdb retains in-frame clones only, with some absent. The sample includes about 79,000 clones, 80% to 90% seen only once; the top ten take roughly 4.3%. Sequences were derived from CD4+ or CD8+ T cells sorted from blood, sampled in a trial of the OX40 agonist ivuxolimab. The V call is TRBV28, the J call TRBJ2-7; D is ambiguous. The sequence came from an adult with an advanced solid tumor such as melanoma, head and neck, liver or kidney cancer. CDR3 nucleotides: TGTGCCAGCAGTATCCCTCTTTACGAGCAGTACTTC. It yields the protein CASSIPLYEQYF.